This TCR beta chain originates from a study of blood T cell repertoires in COVID-19. The data were produced by immunoSEQ multiplex PCR, yet TCRdb's version contains in-frame clones alone and is incomplete. The sample has some 45,000 clones, 80% to 90% seen once; the top ten hold 7.5% to 10%. Germline V gene lookup returns CDR1 SGHAT and CDR2 FQNNGV. J gave up 2 bases and V 2 bases, and 7 bases lay outside the gene matches. The CDR3 totals 17 residues. The chain employs TRBV11-2 and TRBJ2-7, with TRBD2 matching over 12 bases. Sequenced: peripheral blood. The source of this sequence is a human donor in a cohort sampled during active COVID-19. The DNA of the CDR3 is TGTGCCAGCAGCTTATATGCTAGCGGGGGGGAGACCTACGAGCAGTACTTC. It encodes CASSLYASGGETYEQYF.